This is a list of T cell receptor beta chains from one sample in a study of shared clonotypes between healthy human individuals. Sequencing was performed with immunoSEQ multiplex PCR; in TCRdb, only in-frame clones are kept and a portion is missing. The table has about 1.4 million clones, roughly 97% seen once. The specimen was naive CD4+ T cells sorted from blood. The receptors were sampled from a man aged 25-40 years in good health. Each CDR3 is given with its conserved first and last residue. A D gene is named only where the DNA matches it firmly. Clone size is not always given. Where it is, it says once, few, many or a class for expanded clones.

CASSPYRPGTMNTEAFF | TGTGCCAGCAGTCCATACCGCCCTGGGACAATGAACACTGAAGCTTTCTTT | TRBJ1-1 | TRBV28 | NA | NA
CASKPTAGAGRIQYF | TGTGCCAGCAAGCCCACTGCGGGAGCGGGACGCATTCAGTACTTC | TRBJ2-4 | TRBV6-5 | TRBD2 | once
CASSSSYEQYF | TGTGCCAGCAGTTCCTCCTACGAGCAGTACTTC | TRBJ2-7 | TRBV25-1 | NA | NA
CASSLGTANIEQFF | TGTGCCAGCAGCCTAGGGACAGCGAACATAGAGCAGTTCTTC | TRBJ2-1 | TRBV7-9 | TRBD1 | NA
CASSPATGPPYEQYF | TGTGCCAGCAGCCCAGCGACAGGGCCACCCTACGAGCAGTACTTC | TRBJ2-7 | TRBV11-1 | TRBD1 | NA
CASSRARGDRVTYEQYF | TGTGCCAGCAGTAGAGCCCGGGGGGACAGGGTGACCTACGAGCAGTACTTC | TRBJ2-7 | TRBV27 | TRBD1 | NA
CASTDRDRVRYEQYF | TGTGCCAGCACCGACCGGGACAGGGTCCGCTACGAGCAGTACTTC | TRBJ2-7 | TRBV21-1 | NA | NA
CSAHLSRLAGGNEQFF | TGCAGCGCACACCTGTCGAGGCTAGCGGGAGGGAATGAGCAGTTCTTC | TRBJ2-1 | TRBV29-1 | TRBD2 | NA
CASSTRLAGAFNSYEQYF | TGTGCCAGCAGCACCCGACTAGCGGGAGCGTTTAATTCCTACGAGCAGTACTTC | TRBJ2-7 | TRBV7-8 | TRBD2 | NA
CASSLGRQYYEQYF | TGTGCCAGCAGCTTGGGCAGGCAATACTACGAGCAGTACTTC | TRBJ2-7 | TRBV7-2 | NA | NA
CASSPGWGTNTRTYADTQYF | TGTGCCAGCAGCCCCGGATGGGGGACAAATACCAGGACTTATGCAGATACGCAGTATTTT | TRBJ2-3 | TRBV5-5 | NA | NA
CAWSLGSWRLVETQYF | TGTGCCTGGAGTTTGGGTTCGTGGAGGTTGGTCGAGACCCAGTACTTC | TRBJ2-5 | TRBV30 | NA | NA
CASSPHREAYEQYF | TGCGCCAGCAGCCCCCACCGGGAGGCCTACGAGCAGTACTTC | TRBJ2-7 | TRBV5-1 | TRBD2 | NA
CASSLGQGGAFF | TGTGCCAGCAGTTTGGGACAGGGAGGAGCTTTCTTT | TRBJ1-1 | TRBV28 | TRBD1 | NA
CAWSVLGGSSNQPQHF | TGTGCCTGGAGTGTATTAGGGGGGAGTAGCAATCAGCCCCAGCATTTT | TRBJ1-5 | TRBV30 | NA | NA
CASSFYHEQFF | TGTGCCAGCAGCTTTTACCATGAGCAGTTCTTC | TRBJ2-1 | TRBV11-2 | NA | NA
CASRVPPSEQYF | TGCGCCAGCAGAGTCCCACCGTCAGAGCAGTACTTC | TRBJ2-7 | TRBV10-2 | NA | NA
CASSSTRTDTQYF | TGTGCCAGCAGCTCCACACGCACAGATACGCAGTATTTT | TRBJ2-3 | TRBV7-9 | NA | NA
CASSSGQGLNQPQHF | TGTGCCAGCAGTTCCGGACAGGGGTTGAACCAGCCCCAGCATTTT | TRBJ1-5 | TRBV6-1 | TRBD1 | many
CASGRQGANTEAFF | TGTGCCAGCGGACGACAGGGGGCGAACACTGAAGCTTTCTTT | TRBJ1-1 | TRBV6-5 | TRBD1 | NA
CSVEVSRPSFVNEQFF | TGCAGCGTTGAAGTCTCGAGGCCGAGCTTCGTGAATGAGCAGTTCTTC | TRBJ2-1 | TRBV29-1 | NA | NA
CASSRDYGLAGITDTQYF | TGTGCCAGCAGCCGAGATTATGGACTAGCGGGGATCACAGATACGCAGTATTTT | TRBJ2-3 | TRBV7-2 | TRBD2 | once
CASSELAGLVYEQYF | TGTGCCAGCAGCGAATTAGCGGGATTGGTGTACGAGCAGTACTTC | TRBJ2-7 | TRBV14 | TRBD2 | NA
CASSLDRGVDTQYF | TGCGCCAGCAGCTTGGACAGGGGAGTAGATACGCAGTATTTT | TRBJ2-3 | TRBV5-1 | TRBD1 | NA
CASSLGQTSLNIQYF | TGTGCCAGCAGTCTCGGACAGACCAGTTTAAACATTCAGTACTTC | TRBJ2-4 | TRBV6-1 | NA | NA
CASSQVYYNEQFF | TGTGCCAGCAGCCAAGTGTACTACAATGAGCAGTTCTTC | TRBJ2-1 | TRBV14 | NA | NA
CASTTKGQHNQPQHF | TGTGCCAGCACAACCAAAGGACAGCACAATCAGCCCCAGCATTTT | TRBJ1-5 | TRBV28 | NA | NA
CAFTRSNTEAFF | TGTGCCTTCACCAGGTCGAACACTGAAGCTTTCTTT | TRBJ1-1 | TRBV30 | NA | NA
CASTFRGPHNEQFF | TGTGCCAGCACTTTTCGCGGGCCCCACAATGAGCAGTTCTTC | TRBJ2-1 | TRBV6-5 | NA | few
CASSLVIRTSGRDKWNEQFF | TGTGCCAGCAGCTTAGTCATTCGGACTAGCGGGAGGGATAAATGGAATGAGCAGTTCTTC | TRBJ2-1 | TRBV7-6 | TRBD2 | NA
CASSVESGQGNEQYF | TGTGCCAGCAGTGTAGAATCGGGACAGGGGAACGAGCAGTACTTC | TRBJ2-7 | TRBV6-4 | TRBD1 | NA